These 7 T cell receptor beta chains share one sample of origin, sequenced in a study of blood T cells in healthy people across ages. PCR was performed a second time for about 7 to 12 cycles using a sample-barcoded 5' primer and a J-beta primer mix. Using its own MiXCR run on the 5' RACE reads, TCRdb lists one record per CDR3 protein. The sample yields hundreds of thousands of distinct CDR3 sequences, around half seen once. The source material was blood. These receptors were obtained from a woman aged 55-75 years in good health.

The rearrangement uses TRBV4-2 and TRBJ2-1; D is ambiguous. The V gene lost 0 bases and the J gene lost 10 bases, with 10 bases spanning the gap. There are 13 residues in the CDR3. Germline V gene data show CDR1 as LGHNA and CDR2 as YNFKEQ. CDR3 residues: CASSQDPTREQFF. The CDR3 DNA follows: TGTGCCAGCAGCCAAGACCCCACCAGGGAGCAGTTCTTC.

This chain's CDR3 is CASSLPGQVDNTEAFF. In nucleotides, the CDR3 is TGCGCCAGCAGCTTGCCCGGACAGGTGGATAACACTGAAGCTTTCTTT. The chain joins TRBV5-1 to TRBJ1-1, with TRBD1 matching 7 bases. This CDR3 is built from 16 residues. Trimming at V came to 1 base and at J to 2 bases, leaving 8 bases not matched to a gene. Germline CDR1 reads SGHRS; CDR2 reads YFSETQ.

The CDR3 DNA reads TGTGCCAGCAGCCCAACGTCCACATGGTACGAGCAGTACTTC. It codes for CASSPTSTWYEQYF. The rearrangement uses TRBV7-2 and TRBJ2-7; D not resolved. Looked up from germline, CDR1 is SGHTA and CDR2 is FQGNSA. Trimming pared 5 bases from V and 4 bases from J, leaving 15 bases between. The CDR3 extends over 14 amino acids.

The chain couples TRBV7-9 to TRBJ2-5, with TRBD1 identical over 7 bases. Germline V gene lookup returns CDR1 SEHNR and CDR2 FQNEAQ (reference sequence). The CDR3 has 17 residues. The J segment lost 5 bases and the V segment lost 0 bases, leaving 12 bases of the junction unmatched. The CDR3 loop is CASSLASRGRVEETQYF. In DNA form, the CDR3 reads TGTGCCAGCAGCTTAGCGTCGAGGGGGCGCGTAGAGGAGACCCAGTACTTC.

The chain couples TRBV24-1 to TRBJ2-3, with a weak D call TRBD1 (6 bases). The V gene's germline CDR1 is KGHDR and CDR2 SFDVKD. The CDR3 consists of 14 residues. V lost 3 bases and J lost 9, with 15 bases in between. The CDR3 nucleotides read TGTGCCACCAGTGATCTCAAACAGGGTACCACGCAGTATTTT. It encodes CATSDLKQGTTQYF.

This clonotype was observed a handful of times. A much more abundant neighbour one base away suggests this may be a read error. The chain joins TRBV20-1 to TRBJ2-7; 8 bases are a match to TRBD1. Losses at the gene ends were 0 bases for V and 7 bases for J; bases not matched to a gene: 11. This CDR3 contains 15 residues. The germline V gene encodes CDR1 DFQATT and CDR2 SNEGSKA (reference sequence). For the CDR3, the DNA is TGCAGTGCTAGAGACCCAGACAGGGGCTACAATGAGCAGTACTTC. It specifies CSARDPDRGYNEQYF.

V usage is TRBV6-1 and J usage is TRBJ2-5; TRBD1 might be the D (5 bases). This CDR3 comprises 13 residues. Germline CDR1 is MNHNS and CDR2 is SASEGT. V dropped 6 bases and J dropped 1 base, with 9 bases sitting between them. CDR3 protein: CASRTTVQETQYF. CDR3 coding DNA: TGTGCCAGCAGGACGACAGTCCAAGAGACCCAGTACTTC.